What follows are 22 T cell receptor beta chains derived from one specimen sequenced in a study of blood T cell repertoires in COVID-19 (dated by TCRdb to the early 2020s). Library preparation employed the immunoSEQ multiplex PCR assay. TCRdb re-hosts the immuneACCESS table, in-frame sequences only. Its copies lack some clones; in the studies checked, an unresolved V gene accounts for under half of them, and the cause for the rest is not known. This sample gives approximately 250,000 clones in total; 83% of them show up just once. The leading ten clones occupy around 5.5% of the sample. The material sequenced was peripheral blood. The receptors shown here come from a human donor in a cohort sampled during active COVID-19.

The CDR3 nucleotides read TGTGCCAGCATCACGGGACAGCCGACGGTCCATGAAAAACTGTTTTTT. It translates to CASITGQPTVHEKLFF. The chain is built from TRBV2 and TRBJ1-4, with 7 bases that match TRBD1. CDR3 length: 16 residues. V lost 7 bases, J lost 6 bases, and 14 bases stayed unmatched. Germline CDR1 SNHLY, CDR2 FYNNEI.

This clone was observed a handful of times. The rearrangement links TRBV12-3 or TRBV12-4 to TRBJ1-3; 7 bases are a match to TRBD1. This CDR3 has 12 residues. The ends lost 2 bases at V and 8 bases at J; junction bases unmatched: 0. CDR3 in DNA: TGTGCCAGCAGTTTACAGGGGGACACCATATATTTT. Amino acid sequence: CASSLQGDTIYF.

The chain couples TRBV18 to TRBJ1-6, with 7 bases matching TRBD1. This CDR3 spans 14 amino acids. V dropped 5 bases and J dropped 10; count of bases not matched to a gene: 8. Looked up from germline, CDR1 is KGHSH and CDR2 is LQKENI. Here the CDR3 reads CASSSGQVGSPLHF. The CDR3 nucleotides read TGTGCCAGCTCATCTGGACAGGTCGGCTCACCCCTCCACTTT.

The chain recombines TRBV7-9 with TRBJ2-7, with 8 bases lining up with TRBD1. The CDR3 covers 15 residues. J was trimmed by 1 base and V by 0 bases; bases with no gene match: 2. The germline CDR1 and CDR2 sequences are SEHNR and FQNEAQ (reference sequence). The CDR3 region is CASSLARDRSYEQYF. The CDR3 nucleotides are TGTGCCAGCAGCTTAGCTCGGGACAGGTCCTACGAGCAGTACTTC.

The V call is TRBV5-1, the J call TRBJ1-2, with D possibly matching TRBD1 (6 bases). V was cut by 4 bases and J by 0 bases, with 13 bases left in between. Germline CDR1 is SGHRS and CDR2 is YFSETQ. The CDR3 has 15 residues. Here the CDR3 DNA reads TGCGCCAGCAGCCCCACAGGGAAAACTAACTATGGCTACACCTTC. Translated: CASSPTGKTNYGYTF.

J is TRBJ1-4 and V is TRBV25-1, with 7 bases identical to TRBD1. Trimming at V came to 6 bases and at J to 0 bases, leaving 4 bases not matched to a gene. The CDR3 contains 15 residues. CDR1 is MGHDK, CDR2 SYGVNS, per germline. This chain's CDR3 is CASRETGSTNEKLFF. The CDR3 nucleotides are TGTGCCAGCAGGGAGACAGGGTCAACTAATGAAAAACTGTTTTTT.

This chain uses TRBV6-5 with TRBJ2-2; 9 nucleotides line up with TRBD1. Germline values: CDR1 MNHEY, CDR2 SVGAGI. The CDR3 loop spans 16 amino acids. V lost 4 bases, J lost 3 bases, and 6 bases stayed unmatched. CDR3 sequence: CASSSYRGRDTGELFF. The CDR3, as DNA: TGTGCCAGCAGTTCCTACAGGGGGCGCGACACCGGGGAGCTGTTTTTT.

CDR3 sequence (DNA): TGTGCCAGCAGTCCGCCGGGACTAGCGGGAGGCAATGAGCAGTTCTTC. Translating gives CASSPPGLAGGNEQFF. The genes are TRBV28 and TRBJ2-1, with 15 bases aligning to TRBD2. The CDR3 length is 16 residues. Losses at the gene ends were 5 bases for V and 6 bases for J; bases not matched to a gene: 5. Germline CDR1 is MDHEN and CDR2 is SYDVKM.

The chain employs TRBV5-5 and TRBJ1-2; 12 bases line up with TRBD1. CDR3 length: 15 amino acids. Germline V CDR1 and CDR2: SGHKS, YYEKEE (reference sequence). Unmatched junction bases numbered 4, after V lost 0 bases and J lost 7 bases. CDR3 coding DNA: TGTGCCAGCAGCTTGGTGGGACAGGGGGCGAGTGGCTACACCTTC. This sequence encodes CASSLVGQGASGYTF.

V and J are TRBV18 and TRBJ1-2; D is uncertain. V was shortened by 0 bases and J by 5 bases, with 10 bases between the two germline ends. Per germline, CDR1 KGHSH and CDR2 LQKENI. This CDR3 is 14 amino acids long. CDR3 in amino acids: CASSPPFNEYGYTF. The CDR3 nucleotides are TGTGCCAGCTCACCACCCTTTAACGAGTATGGCTACACCTTC.

The chain recombines TRBV18 with TRBJ2-2; TRBD1 matches at 10 bases. The V gene's germline CDR1 is KGHSH and CDR2 LQKENI. V shed 2 bases and J 6 bases; nucleotides not matched to a gene: 3. This CDR3 comprises 15 residues. In DNA, the CDR3 is TGTGCCAGCTCACCAGGACAGGGGGGAGCCGGGGAGCTGTTTTTT. It is translated as CASSPGQGGAGELFF.

Here the CDR3 DNA reads TGTGCCAGCAGCCTTAGGACAGGGGGCTACACCTTC. It yields the protein CASSLRTGGYTF. The rearrangement joins TRBV12-3 or TRBV12-4 to TRBJ1-2; 8 positions match TRBD1. Trimming cost V 6 bases and J 8 bases; bases outside gene matches: 5. The CDR3 consists of 12 residues.

This rearrangement joins TRBV3-1 (or the pseudogene TRBV3-2) to TRBJ2-5; 11 bases line up with TRBD2. The CDR3 totals 15 residues. Trimming at V came to 6 bases and at J to 0 bases, leaving 3 bases not matched to a gene. CDR1 is LGHDT, CDR2 YNNKEL, per germline (reference sequence). The CDR3 DNA sequence: TGTGCCAGCAGTATAGCGGGAGGGTACCAAGAGACCCAGTACTTC. This codes for CASSIAGGYQETQYF.

The chain is built from TRBV10-3 and TRBJ1-1; a possible D gene is TRBD1 (6 bases). CDR1 is ENHRY and CDR2 is SYGVKD in the germline V gene. The CDR3 runs to 14 residues. V lost 11 bases and J lost 1, with 17 bases in between. CDR3 loop: CASRAGAGNTEAFF. CDR3 DNA sequence: TGTGCCTCGCGGGCGGGGGCTGGGAACACTGAAGCTTTCTTT.

The rearrangement joins TRBV9 to TRBJ2-7; 8 positions agree with TRBD1. Germline-derived CDR1 and CDR2 are SGDLS and YYNGEE. Trimming took 0 bases from V and 1 from J; bases not matched to a gene: 3. The CDR3 extends over 15 amino acids. CDR3 DNA: TGTGCCAGCAGCGTAGAACAGGGGGTATCCTACGAGCAGTACTTC. Translated: CASSVEQGVSYEQYF.

This sequence joins TRBV7-9 and TRBJ2-3; D gene uncertain. V was trimmed by 3 bases and J by 3 bases, leaving 7 bases between them. The germline V gene has CDR1 SEHNR and CDR2 FQNEAQ (reference sequence). This CDR3 comprises 13 residues. CDR3 region: CASSLSLTDTQYF. CDR3 coding DNA: TGTGCCAGCAGCTTGTCCCTTACAGATACGCAGTATTTT.

The V and J genes are TRBV18 and TRBJ2-3; maybe TRBD2 (6 bases). The V and J ends lost 1 base and 0 bases respectively, with 11 bases between them. Per the germline V gene, CDR1 is KGHSH and CDR2 is LQKENI. The CDR3 length is 16 residues. The DNA for the CDR3 is TGTGCCAGCTCACCACTCGGAGGGGTGAGCACAGATACGCAGTATTTT. Translating it yields CASSPLGGVSTDTQYF.

The chain couples TRBV24-1 to TRBJ2-3; TRBD1 agrees at 8 bases. The CDR3 covers 16 residues. V shed 1 base and J 9 bases; nucleotides not matched to a gene: 11. CDR1 and CDR2 from the germline V gene are KGHDR and SFDVKD. For the CDR3, the DNA is TGTGCCACCAGTGATTTAACCTCGACAGGGGACAGGACGCAGTATTTT. This translates into CATSDLTSTGDRTQYF.

The chain employs TRBV9 and TRBJ1-1; D may be TRBD1 (5 bases). V was clipped by 0 bases and J by 4 bases, with 10 bases between them. This CDR3 spans 14 amino acids. The germline gives CDR1 SGDLS, CDR2 YYNGEE. CDR3 sequence: CASSVGKQATEAFF. The CDR3 nucleotides read TGTGCCAGCAGCGTAGGGAAACAGGCCACTGAAGCTTTCTTT.

The V call is TRBV6-5, the J call TRBJ1-1; no reliable D call. V was cut by 6 bases and J by 3 bases, with 11 bases left in between. CDR1 and CDR2 (germline): MNHEY, SVGAGI. The CDR3 is 13 amino acids. The CDR3 bases are TGTGCCAGCAGAGTCGCGCGGGACACTGAAGCTTTCTTT. The encoded protein is CASRVARDTEAFF.

This clone was detected only once. The rearrangement uses TRBV6-6 and TRBJ1-3, with D possibly matching TRBD1 (5 bases). CDR1 is MNHNY and CDR2 is SVGAGI in the germline V gene (reference sequence). Deletions cut 6 bases from V and 4 bases from J, with 13 bases between. The CDR3 runs to 14 residues. In DNA form, the CDR3 reads TGTGCCAGCAGAAACCGGGGGGAGGGAAACACCATATATTTT. Encoded protein: CASRNRGEGNTIYF.

In its sample, this clone was seen once. CDR3 in DNA: TGTGCCATCAAGTCCAACGACAGGGATGGGACCCAGTACTTC. It encodes CAIKSNDRDGTQYF. The chain employs TRBV10-3 and TRBJ2-5; 7 bases map to TRBD1. The CDR3 consists of 14 residues. V lost 7 bases and J lost 7; bases outside the gene matches: 12. The V gene's germline CDR1 is ENHRY and CDR2 SYGVKD.